This T cell receptor beta chain was observed in a study of monozygotic twins with inflammatory bowel disease. In regard to this clonotype: Its target is not known.

Study results and limitations: Discordant twins had repertoire similarity that did not differ from that of concordant twins, possibly from limited power. With inverse Simpson as the measure, TCRbeta diversity was lower in IBD patients than in healthy co-twins. IBD patients exhibited fewer clonotypes shared with other individuals than healthy twins, particularly with disease activity.

UMIs bearing a 6-nucleotide sample barcode were added through template switching. TCRdb reprocessed the 5' RACE reads, keeping one entry per CDR3 protein, no DNA. The listing records approximately 150,000 distinct CDR3 sequences. CDR3 size: 14 residues. Germline CDR1 is MNHEY and CDR2 is SVGAGI. The sequencing input was blood. This chain links TRBV6-5 with TRBJ2-5. The origin of this receptor is a human donor with ulcerative colitis or Crohn's disease, or a healthy co-twin of an affected twin (not recorded which). The CDR3 loop is CASSYMGLGETQYF.